This T cell receptor (beta chain) was documented in a study of shared clonotypes between healthy human individuals (dated by TCRdb to about 2020). With respect to the entire study: The cohort comprised a couple of women and a few men aged 18 to 49 years. For each donor, CD4 naive and CD4 memory were each given three plates, CD8 naive was given two plates, and CD8 memory was given one plate. To estimate repertoire size and how much clonotype sharing occurs between individuals, the study deeply sequenced the blood TCR repertoires of five healthy adults. Different laboratories and diverse techniques were used to prepare libraries and sequence TCR repertoires, to increase sequencing depth and limit assay-specific biases. Between about 0.8 and 9.5 billion PBMCs per donor were obtained by leukapheresis.

Using the deep immunoSEQ assay, multiplex PCR amplified TCR CDR3 regions from genomic DNA. For each cell subset, the extracted genomic DNA was distributed evenly across all wells of several immunoSEQ 96-well plates, and each plate served as one replicate. For sorted subsets, each replicate PCR was loaded with approximately 200 ng genomic DNA, equivalent to about 30,000 T cell genomes. Purified libraries were measured with a Qubit 3.0 fluorometer, size-checked on a Bioanalyzer 2100, and measured again with the KAPA Library Quantification kit. Every immunoSEQ 96-well plate was sequenced on a separate single-read 150-cycle Illumina NextSeq 550 flow cell. In the authors' own workflow: Because only junctional sequences without quality scores were contained in the immunoSEQ output, filtering matching that applied to full-length reads could not be performed. To assign V/J genes and CDR3, sequences were annotated against IMGT germline references using PyIR, a Python wrapper for IgBLAST v1.9. Reads with weak V/J assignments (E-value above 1e-6), missing CDR3, stop codons, out-of-frame junctions, or ambiguous translated residues were removed. V3J clonotypes were defined as sequences sharing an identical inferred V gene, J gene, and CDR3 amino acid sequence. Percentage overlap between repertoires was calculated by dividing the number of shared unique clonotypes by the size of the smaller repertoire. Repertoire richness was assessed with RTK rarefaction, the Chao1 estimator, and Recon v2.1 estimates of unobserved clonotypes. Generation probabilities were computed with OLGA for all TCRbeta clonotypes obtained by the gDNA method from a handful of donors. Here the immuneACCESS table is served through TCRdb, limited to in-frame sequences with V and J called. Missing clones are a known gap in these copies; in checked studies unresolved V genes cover under half, and the rest lacks a known reason. V, J and clone size were drawn from that table, and D and trimming were deduced from the DNA. This sample lists about 770,000 clones; 72% were detected once. The ten biggest clones cover under 2% of the sample.

The donors were healthy, HIV-negative adults with no recently reported acute infections or vaccinations. Every donor was a Caucasian adult residing in Nashville, Tennessee, USA. Magnetic negative selection was used to enrich CD4+ T cells, after which naive cells were positively selected on CD45RA and the negative fraction became the memory subset. Blood was collected by leukapheresis, and PBMCs were isolated by Ficoll-Histopaque density gradient centrifugation and then cryopreserved in liquid nitrogen vapor phase. Analytical flow cytometry was used to check the purity and quantity of every magnetically sorted T cell population. Each sorted fraction had its genomic DNA isolated and then quantified by UV absorbance on a Nanodrop 2000c. The paper's findings and limits, for the study overall: Higher generation probabilities were observed for clonotypes shared by all four sorted-subset donors than for non-shared clonotypes. Pairwise subsampling led to the expectation that sequencing depth would affect the degree of clonotype sharing among donors. Incomplete sequencing was indicated by rarefaction of sorted-subset datasets, despite the large sequencing depth. Sampling was limited to blood, and TCR repertoires in tissue likely differ from TCR repertoires in blood. When several donors were compared, the shared fraction of clonotypes was around 5% for naive CD4, 3.5% to 4% for naive CD8, about 2.4% for memory CD4, and around 0.4% for memory CD8. Because the study included a small number of donors, the genetic and exposure-history diversity represented was limited. Estimated clonotype richness was generally larger for naive than for memory subsets.

V is cut by 4 bases and J by 2 bases, and the space between the germline ends is 12 bases. In the germline V gene, CDR1 corresponds to WSHSY and CDR2 to SAAADI. CDR3 length: 15 amino acids, cysteine to phenylalanine. Only CDR3 DNA remains: 45 bases, in frame from the first base. Concerning this clone: Its antigen has not been determined. No base quality values were provided; no much bigger clone lies one nucleotide off.

Sequenced input: memory CD4+ T cells sorted from blood. According to the study, the label for this sample's cell subset or site signals: CD45RA-negative fraction. Here the chain combines TRBV10-2 and TRBJ1-3, with an unclear D gene assignment. The source is a woman aged 25 to 45 in good health. The sequenced DNA is TGCGCCAGCAGTGTGTCGATTACTACTGGAAACACCATATATTTT. The resulting protein is CASSVSITTGNTIYF.